This TCR beta chain was found in a study of cytomegalovirus exposure and HLA in healthy donors. Study-level findings and limits: An assumption of roughly uniform sequencing depth across donors underlay the presence/absence analyses. A list of about 180 TCR beta chains associated with cytomegalovirus was given.

PCR primers comprised 60 Vbeta and 13 Jbeta primers. Profiled with immunoSEQ multiplex PCR; TCRdb holds only in-frame clones, not every one. The repertoire holds 200,000 or so clones, with more than 75% as singletons. Trimming took 8 bases from V and 3 from J, leaving 17 bases between them. Germline lookup yields CDR1 MNHEY and CDR2 SMNVEV (reference sequence). The CDR3 has 14 amino acids. Concerning this clone: Its matching antigen is unknown.

Material: PBMCs. This TCR was sampled from a male donor in good health and CMV-seronegative. The genes are TRBV27 and TRBJ2-7; the D gene is possibly TRBD2 (5 bases). The CDR3 bases are TGTGCCAGCGGACTGGGTAGTGGGAACTACGAGCAGTACTTC. This sequence encodes CASGLGSGNYEQYF.